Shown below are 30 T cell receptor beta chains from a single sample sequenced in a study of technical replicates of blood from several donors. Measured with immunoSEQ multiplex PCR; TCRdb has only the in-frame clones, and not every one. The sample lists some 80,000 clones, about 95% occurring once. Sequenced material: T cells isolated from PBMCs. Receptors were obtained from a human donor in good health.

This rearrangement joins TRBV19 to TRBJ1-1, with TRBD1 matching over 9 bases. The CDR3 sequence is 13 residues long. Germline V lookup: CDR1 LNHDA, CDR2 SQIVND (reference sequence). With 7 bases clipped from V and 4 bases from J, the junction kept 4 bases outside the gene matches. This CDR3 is CASTQTGGTEAFF. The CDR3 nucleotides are TGTGCCAGTACTCAGACAGGGGGCACTGAAGCTTTCTTT.

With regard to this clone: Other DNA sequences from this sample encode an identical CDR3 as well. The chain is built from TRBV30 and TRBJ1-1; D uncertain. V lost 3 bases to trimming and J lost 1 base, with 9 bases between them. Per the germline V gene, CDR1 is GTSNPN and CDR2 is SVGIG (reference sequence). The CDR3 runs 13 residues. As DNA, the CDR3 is TGTGCCTGGAGCGGAACAGCGAACACTGAAGCTTTCTTT. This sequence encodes CAWSGTANTEAFF.

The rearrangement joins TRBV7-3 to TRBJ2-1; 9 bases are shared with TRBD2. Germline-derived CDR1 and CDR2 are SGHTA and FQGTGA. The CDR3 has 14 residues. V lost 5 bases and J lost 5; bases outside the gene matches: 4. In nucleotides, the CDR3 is TGTGCCAGCAGCGTGGCTAGCGGGGACAATGAGCAGTTCTTC. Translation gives CASSVASGDNEQFF.

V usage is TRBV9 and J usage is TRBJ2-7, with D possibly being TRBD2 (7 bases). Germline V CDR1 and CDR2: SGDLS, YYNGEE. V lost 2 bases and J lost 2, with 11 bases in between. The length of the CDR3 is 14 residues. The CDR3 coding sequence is TGTGCCAGCAGCGTTACCGGGGGGCCCTACGAGCAGTACTTC. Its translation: CASSVTGGPYEQYF. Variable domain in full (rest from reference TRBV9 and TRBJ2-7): DSGVTQTPKHLITATGQRVTLRCSPRSGDLSVYWYQQSLDQGLQFLIQYYNGEERAKGNILERFSAQQFPDLHSELNLSSLELGDSALYFCASSVTGGPYEQYFGPGTRLTVT.

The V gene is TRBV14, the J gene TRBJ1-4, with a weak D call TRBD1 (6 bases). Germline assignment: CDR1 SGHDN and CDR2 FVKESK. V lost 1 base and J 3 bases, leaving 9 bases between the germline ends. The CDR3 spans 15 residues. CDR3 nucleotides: TGTGCCAGCAGCCAAGGGGACACCTCTAATGAAAAACTGTTTTTT. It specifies CASSQGDTSNEKLFF. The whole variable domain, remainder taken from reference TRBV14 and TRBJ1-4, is EAGVTQFPSHSVIEKGQTVTLRCDPISGHDNLYWYRRVMGKEIKFLLHFVKESKQDESGMPNNRFLAERTGGTYSTLKVQPAELEDSGVYFCASSQGDTSNEKLFFGSGTQLSVL.

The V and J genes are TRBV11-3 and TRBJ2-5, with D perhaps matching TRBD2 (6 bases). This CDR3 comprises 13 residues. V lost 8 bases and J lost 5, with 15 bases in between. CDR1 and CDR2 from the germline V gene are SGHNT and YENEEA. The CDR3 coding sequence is TGTGCCAGCTCACGGGACTCTGTCGAGACCCAGTACTTC. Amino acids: CASSRDSVETQYF.

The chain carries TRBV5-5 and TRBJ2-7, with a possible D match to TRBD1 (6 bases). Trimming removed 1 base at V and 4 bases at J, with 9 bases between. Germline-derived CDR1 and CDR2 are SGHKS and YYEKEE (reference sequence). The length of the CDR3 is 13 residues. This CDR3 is CASSLNRAYEQYF. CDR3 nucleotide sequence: TGTGCCAGCAGCTTGAACAGGGCATACGAGCAGTACTTC.

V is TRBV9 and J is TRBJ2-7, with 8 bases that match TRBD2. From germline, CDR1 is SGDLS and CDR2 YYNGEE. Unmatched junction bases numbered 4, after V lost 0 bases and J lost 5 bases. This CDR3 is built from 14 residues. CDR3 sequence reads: CASSVAREVNEQYF. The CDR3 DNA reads TGTGCCAGCAGCGTAGCGCGGGAGGTCAACGAGCAGTACTTC.

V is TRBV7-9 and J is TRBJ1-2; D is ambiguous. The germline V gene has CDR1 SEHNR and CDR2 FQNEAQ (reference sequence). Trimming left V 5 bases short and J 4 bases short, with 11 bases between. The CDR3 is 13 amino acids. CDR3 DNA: TGTGCCAGCAGCCCCGACACGGCCTATGGCTACACCTTC. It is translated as CASSPDTAYGYTF.

The CDR3 nucleotides are TGTGCCAGCAGGAACATTTATGGCTACACCTTC. Encoded protein: CASRNIYGYTF. The V and J genes are TRBV9 and TRBJ1-2, with no clear D. V dropped 5 bases and J dropped 5 bases, with 7 bases sitting between them. The CDR3 spans 11 residues. Germline values: CDR1 SGDLS, CDR2 YYNGEE.

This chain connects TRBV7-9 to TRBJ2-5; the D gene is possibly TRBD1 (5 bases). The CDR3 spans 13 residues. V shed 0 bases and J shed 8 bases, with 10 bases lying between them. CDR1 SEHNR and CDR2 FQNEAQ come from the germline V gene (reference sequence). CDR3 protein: CASSLAQGITQYF. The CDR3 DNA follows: TGTGCCAGCAGCTTAGCTCAGGGCATTACCCAGTACTTC.

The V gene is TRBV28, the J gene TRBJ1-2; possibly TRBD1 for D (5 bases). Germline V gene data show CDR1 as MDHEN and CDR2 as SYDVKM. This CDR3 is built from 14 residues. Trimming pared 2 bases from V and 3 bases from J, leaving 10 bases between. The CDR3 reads CASSLPGGYYGYTF. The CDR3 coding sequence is TGTGCCAGCAGTTTACCCGGGGGATACTATGGCTACACCTTC.

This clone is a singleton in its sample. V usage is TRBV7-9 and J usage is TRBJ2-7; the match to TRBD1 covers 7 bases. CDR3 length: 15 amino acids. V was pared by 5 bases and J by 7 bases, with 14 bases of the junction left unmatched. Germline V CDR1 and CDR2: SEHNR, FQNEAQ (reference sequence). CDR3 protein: CASSAEDVGGWEQYF. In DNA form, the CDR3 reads TGTGCCAGCAGCGCCGAAGATGTAGGGGGCTGGGAGCAGTACTTC.

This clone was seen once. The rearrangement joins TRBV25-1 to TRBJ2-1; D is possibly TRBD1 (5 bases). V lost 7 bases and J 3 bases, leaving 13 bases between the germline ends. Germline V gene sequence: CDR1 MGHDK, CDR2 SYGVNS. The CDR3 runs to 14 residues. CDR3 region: CASNPREGYNEQFF. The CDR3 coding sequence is TGTGCCAGCAATCCCAGGGAAGGCTACAATGAGCAGTTCTTC.

The CDR3 region has the DNA TGTGCCAGCAGCTTAGTTTCCCAGGGCCAAGAGACCCAGTACTTC. Amino acids: CASSLVSQGQETQYF. This chain links TRBV11-3 with TRBJ2-5, with D perhaps matching TRBD1 (5 bases). V dropped 1 base and J dropped 1 base, with 10 bases sitting between them. The germline V gene has CDR1 SGHNT and CDR2 YENEEA. The CDR3 runs to 15 residues.

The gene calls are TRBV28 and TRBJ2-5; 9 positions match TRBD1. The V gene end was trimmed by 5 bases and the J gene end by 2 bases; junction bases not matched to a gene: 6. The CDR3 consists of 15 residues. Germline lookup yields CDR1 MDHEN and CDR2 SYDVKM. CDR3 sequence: CASSIGTGLQETQYF. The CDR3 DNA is TGTGCCAGCAGTATTGGGACAGGGCTGCAAGAGACCCAGTACTTC.

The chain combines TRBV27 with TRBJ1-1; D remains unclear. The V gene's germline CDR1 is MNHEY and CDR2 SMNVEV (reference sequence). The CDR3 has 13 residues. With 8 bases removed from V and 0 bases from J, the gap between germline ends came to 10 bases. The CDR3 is CASLSQMNTEAFF. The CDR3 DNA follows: TGTGCCAGCCTTTCTCAGATGAACACTGAAGCTTTCTTT.

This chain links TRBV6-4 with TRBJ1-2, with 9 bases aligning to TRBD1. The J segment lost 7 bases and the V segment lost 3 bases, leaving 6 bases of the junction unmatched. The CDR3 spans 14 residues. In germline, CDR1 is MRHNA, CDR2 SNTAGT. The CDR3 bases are TGTGCCAGCAGTGATTCCGGGACAGGGCTTGGCTACACCTTC. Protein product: CASSDSGTGLGYTF.

The CDR3 spells CASSLASQRVYEQYF. The DNA for the CDR3 is TGCGCCAGCAGCTTGGCCTCTCAGCGGGTGTACGAGCAGTACTTC. V gene TRBV5-1 combines with J gene TRBJ2-7; D may be TRBD2 (6 bases). Between the trimmed V and J ends, which lost 0 bases and 4 bases, there was a span of 14 bases. The CDR3 spans 15 residues. CDR1 is SGHRS, CDR2 YFSETQ, per germline.

CDR3 residues: CASSVDDRGQGDTQYF. As DNA, the CDR3 is TGTGCCAGCAGCGTGGACGACAGGGGGCAGGGAGATACGCAGTATTTT. The J gene is TRBJ2-3, the V gene TRBV9, with 10 bases fitting TRBD1. Germline CDR1 and CDR2: SGDLS and YYNGEE. The trim removed 2 bases at V and 5 bases at J, leaving 8 bases unmatched. This CDR3 is 16 amino acids long.

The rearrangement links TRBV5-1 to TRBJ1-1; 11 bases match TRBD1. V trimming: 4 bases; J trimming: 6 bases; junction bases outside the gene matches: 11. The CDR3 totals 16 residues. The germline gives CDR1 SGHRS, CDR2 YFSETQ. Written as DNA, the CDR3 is TGCGCCAGCAGCAGAGGACAGGGGGCTAGTGGGCCTGAAGCTTTCTTT. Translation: CASSRGQGASGPEAFF. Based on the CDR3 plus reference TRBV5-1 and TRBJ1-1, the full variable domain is KAGVTQTPRYLIKTRGQQVTLSCSPISGHRSVSWYQQTPGQGLQFLFEYFSETQRNKGNFPGRFSGRQFSNSRSEMNVSTLELGDSALYLCASSRGQGASGPEAFFGQGTRLTVV.

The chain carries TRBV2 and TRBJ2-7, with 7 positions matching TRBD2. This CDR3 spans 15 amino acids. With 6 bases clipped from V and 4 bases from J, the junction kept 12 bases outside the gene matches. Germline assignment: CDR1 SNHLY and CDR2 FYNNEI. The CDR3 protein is CASSGGTTSRYEQYF. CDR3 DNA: TGTGCCAGCAGCGGCGGGACTACCTCTCGATACGAGCAGTACTTC.

The CDR3: CASSPGQRYEQYF. CDR3 in DNA: TGTGCCAGCAGTCCGGGACAAAGATACGAGCAGTACTTC. The chain carries TRBV6-1 and TRBJ2-7; a weak D match, TRBD1 (6 bases). The germline V gene encodes CDR1 MNHNS and CDR2 SASEGT. CDR3 size: 13 residues. Trimming pared 5 bases from V and 4 bases from J, leaving 12 bases between.

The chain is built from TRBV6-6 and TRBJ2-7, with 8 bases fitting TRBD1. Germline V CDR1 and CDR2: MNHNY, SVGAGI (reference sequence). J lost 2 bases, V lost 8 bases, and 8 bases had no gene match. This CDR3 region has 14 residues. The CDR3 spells CASLNRTGPYEQYF. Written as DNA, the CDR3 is TGTGCCAGCCTGAACCGGACAGGGCCCTACGAGCAGTACTTC.

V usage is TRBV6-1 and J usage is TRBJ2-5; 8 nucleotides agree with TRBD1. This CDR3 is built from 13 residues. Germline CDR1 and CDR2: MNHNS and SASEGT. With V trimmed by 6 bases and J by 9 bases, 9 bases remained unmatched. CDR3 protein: CASRPDRGRAQYF. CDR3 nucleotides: TGTGCCAGCAGACCAGACAGGGGTAGGGCCCAGTACTTC.

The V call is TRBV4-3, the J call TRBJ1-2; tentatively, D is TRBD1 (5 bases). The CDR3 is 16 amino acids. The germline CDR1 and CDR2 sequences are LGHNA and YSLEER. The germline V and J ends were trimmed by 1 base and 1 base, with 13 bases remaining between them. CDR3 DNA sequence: TGCGCCAGCAGCCAAGCCCGGACAATGGGTAACTATGGCTACACCTTC. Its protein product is CASSQARTMGNYGYTF.

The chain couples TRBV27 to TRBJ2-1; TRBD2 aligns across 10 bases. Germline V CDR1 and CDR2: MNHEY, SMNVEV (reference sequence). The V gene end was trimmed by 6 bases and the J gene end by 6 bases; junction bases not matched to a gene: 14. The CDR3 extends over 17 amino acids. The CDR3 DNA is TGTGCCAGCAGAAAGTTACTCGGGACTAGCGATGGCAATGAGCAGTTCTTC. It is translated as CASRKLLGTSDGNEQFF.

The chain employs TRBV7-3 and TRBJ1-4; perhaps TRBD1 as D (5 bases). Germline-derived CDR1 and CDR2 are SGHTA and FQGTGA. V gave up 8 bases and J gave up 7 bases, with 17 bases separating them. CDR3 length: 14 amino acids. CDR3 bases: TGTGCCAGCCTCAATCGGGGGGTAGGTGAAAAACTGTTTTTT. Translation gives CASLNRGVGEKLFF.

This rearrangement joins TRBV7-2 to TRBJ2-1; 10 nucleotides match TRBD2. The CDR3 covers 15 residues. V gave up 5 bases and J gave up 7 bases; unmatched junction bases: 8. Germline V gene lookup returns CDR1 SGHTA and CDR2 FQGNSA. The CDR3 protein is CASSPGLLAGNEQFF. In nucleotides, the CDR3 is TGTGCCAGCAGCCCGGGGCTACTAGCGGGAAATGAGCAGTTCTTC.

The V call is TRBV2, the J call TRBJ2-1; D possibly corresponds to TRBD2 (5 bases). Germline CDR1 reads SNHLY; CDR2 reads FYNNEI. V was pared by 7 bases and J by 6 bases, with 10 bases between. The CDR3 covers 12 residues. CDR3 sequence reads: CASTGTLNEQFF. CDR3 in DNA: TGTGCCAGCACGGGAACTCTCAATGAGCAGTTCTTC.